The source of this T cell receptor (beta chain) is a study of cytomegalovirus exposure and HLA in healthy donors. Study-level points and caveats: The study designated 150 or so TCR beta chains cytomegalovirus-associated.

Method: immunoSEQ multiplex PCR; TCRdb's copy keeps in-frame clones and lacks some. The sample consists of about 160,000 clones, 85% to 90% of them appearing once. CDR3 length: 14 amino acids. V was shortened by 5 bases and J by 6 bases, with 14 bases between the two germline ends. CDR1 is SGHNT and CDR2 is YENEEA in the germline V gene. In the case of this clone: Its cognate antigen is unknown.

The TCR comes from a man aged 18 to 30 in good health and CMV-seropositive. Sample: PBMCs. The chain uses TRBV11-3 and TRBJ2-1; the D gene is possibly TRBD1 (6 bases). CDR3 region: CASSQKDRRNEQFF. The CDR3 bases are TGTGCCAGCAGCCAAAAGGACAGACGCAATGAGCAGTTCTTC.